The 13 T cell receptor beta chains given below trace back to one sample, sequenced in a study of blood T cell repertoires in COVID-19. The table came from immunoSEQ multiplex PCR; TCRdb's copy has only in-frame clones and leaves some out. Of approximately 120,000 clones detected, around 80% appear once; the ten largest clones hold roughly 4.7%. The sequenced sample was peripheral blood. These receptors all stem from a human donor in a cohort sampled during active or convalescent COVID-19.

The chain recombines TRBV7-8 with TRBJ2-1; D might be TRBD2 (6 bases). Germline V gives CDR1 SGHVS, CDR2 FQNEAQ. V was pared by 4 bases and J by 6 bases, with 16 bases between. The CDR3 totals 15 residues. The CDR3 is CASSYRRAAGNEQFF. The CDR3 nucleotides read TGTGCCAGCAGCTACAGGAGGGCAGCTGGCAATGAGCAGTTCTTC.

The chain joins TRBV9 to TRBJ2-5, with D maybe TRBD1 (6 bases). V shed 3 bases and J shed 4 bases, with 13 bases lying between them. Germline CDR1 and CDR2: SGDLS and YYNGEE. This CDR3 spans 14 amino acids. CDR3 nucleotides: TGTGCCAGCAGCGGGGGGCAGGGGAGAGAGACCCAGTACTTC. This sequence encodes CASSGGQGRETQYF.

The chain links TRBV2 to TRBJ2-3; 7 nucleotides agree with TRBD2. Looked up from germline, CDR1 is SNHLY and CDR2 is FYNNEI. The V and J ends lost 6 bases and 1 base, in that order; junction bases with no gene match: 1. The CDR3 length is 13 residues. The CDR3: CASRSGGTDTQYF. The CDR3 DNA follows: TGTGCCAGCAGGAGCGGGGGCACAGATACGCAGTATTTT.

This chain links TRBV5-5 with TRBJ2-1; TRBD2 matches at 8 bases. Germline loops: CDR1 SGHKS, CDR2 YYEKEE (reference sequence). The CDR3 is made up of 16 amino acids. V was clipped by 3 bases and J by 5 bases; unmatched bases: 10. CDR3 DNA sequence: TGTGCCAGCAGCTCCGAACGAACTAGCGGAAACAATGAGCAGTTCTTC. It is translated as CASSSERTSGNNEQFF.

This clone was seen a single time. This CDR3 is CASSYVLGQGQDYEQYF. As DNA, the CDR3 is TGTGCCAGCAGTTACGTCCTCGGGCAGGGGCAGGACTACGAGCAGTACTTC. This rearrangement joins TRBV6-2 or TRBV6-3 to TRBJ2-7, with D perhaps matching TRBD1 (6 bases). The CDR3 is 17 residues long. In germline, CDR1 is MNHEY, CDR2 SVGEGT. Trimming removed 2 bases at V and 3 bases at J, with 20 bases between.

This chain connects TRBV6-6 to TRBJ1-5; TRBD1 might be the D (5 bases). V was pared by 0 bases and J by 0 bases, with 9 bases between. Germline lookup yields CDR1 MNHNY and CDR2 SVGAGI (reference sequence). The CDR3 spans 16 residues. The CDR3, as DNA: TGTGCCAGCAGTTACTCGACAGTCTATAGCAATCAGCCCCAGCATTTT. Residues: CASSYSTVYSNQPQHF.

The J gene is TRBJ2-4, the V gene TRBV23-1; the D gene is possibly TRBD2 (7 bases). TRBV23-1 qualifies as an ORF whose function is uncertain. CDR3 length equals 19 residues. Trimming took off 3 bases at V and 2 bases at J, with 23 bases between the two ends. The CDR3 is CASSQGGPGPPSPKNIQYF. DNA for the CDR3: TGCGCCAGCAGTCAGGGGGGGCCCGGGCCTCCTTCCCCCAAAAACATTCAGTACTTC.

This clone was seen only a few times. Other nucleotide sequences from this sample produce the same CDR3. The gene calls are TRBV20-1 and TRBJ2-7; TRBD2 aligns across 10 bases. This CDR3 contains 14 residues. V shed 3 bases and J 2 bases; nucleotides not matched to a gene: 4. Germline CDR1 DFQATT, CDR2 SNEGSKA (reference sequence). Written as DNA, the CDR3 is TGCAGTGCTAGTTCTAGCGGGGGAACCTACGAGCAGTACTTC. It translates to CSASSSGGTYEQYF.

CDR3 protein: CASGGWTGELFF. CDR3 DNA: TGTGCCAGTGGGGGCTGGACCGGGGAGCTGTTTTTT. The chain employs TRBV11-2 and TRBJ2-2, with D possibly TRBD1 on 6 matching bases. CDR1 is SGHAT and CDR2 is FQNNGV in the germline V gene. This CDR3 has 12 amino acids. V was trimmed by 9 bases and J by 5 bases, leaving 10 bases between them.

This CDR3 reads CASSLVGTGVKETQYF. The DNA for the CDR3 is TGTGCCAGCAGCTTAGTCGGGACAGGGGTTAAAGAGACCCAGTACTTC. The gene calls are TRBV7-9 and TRBJ2-5; 10 bases fit TRBD1. Germline lookup yields CDR1 SEHNR and CDR2 FQNEAQ (reference sequence). The CDR3 consists of 16 residues. Trimming removed 1 base from V and 3 bases from J; junction bases left unmatched: 5.

The chain joins TRBV7-2 to TRBJ2-3; 8 nucleotides agree with TRBD2. This CDR3 is 15 amino acids long. CDR1 and CDR2 (germline): SGHTA, FQGNSA. The V and J ends lost 4 bases and 4 bases, in that order; junction bases with no gene match: 7. The CDR3 reads CASSSRGLAPDTQYF. In DNA form, the CDR3 reads TGTGCCAGCAGCTCCCGCGGACTAGCCCCAGATACGCAGTATTTT.

This clone occurred a few times. This chain connects TRBV20-1 to TRBJ2-5, with D possibly being TRBD2 (6 bases). This CDR3 spans 14 amino acids. The germline V gene encodes CDR1 DFQATT and CDR2 SNEGSKA (reference sequence). V lost 3 bases, J lost 2 bases, and 13 bases lay in between. The CDR3 nucleotides are TGCAGTGCTAGTTTCGGGACTGCACAAGAGACCCAGTACTTC. Protein sequence: CSASFGTAQETQYF.

The chain couples TRBV12-3 or TRBV12-4 to TRBJ2-7; unclear D gene. Trimming removed 6 bases from V and 4 bases from J, with 7 bases in between. The CDR3 has 11 amino acids. The CDR3 DNA follows: TGTGCCAGCAGAGAGAGATACGAGCAGTACTTC. This translates into CASRERYEQYF.